Detailed here is one T cell receptor (beta chain). The target antigen is unknown. All of the isolated RNA was reverse transcribed, so expressed TCRB transcripts were sequenced. The protocol was immunoSEQ multiplex PCR, while the TCRdb copy is restricted to in-frame clones and leaves out a portion. Of under 450,000 clones detected, about 14% appear once; the ten largest clones hold approximately 0.038%. One heparinised blood draw, averaging roughly 120 mL, came from each donor. Each of the CD4+ naive, central memory, regulatory and stem cell-like memory populations was sorted via CD45RO/CCR7/CD25/CD127/CD95/CD27. The data originate from a study of beta chain features in type 1 diabetes. V gave up 3 bases and J gave up 7 bases, with 11 bases separating them. The CDR3 runs to 14 residues. CDR1 SGDLS and CDR2 YYNGEE come from the germline V gene. Whole-study findings and limits: There was a possibility that cDNA sequencing over-represented cells with high TCR expression.

The J gene is TRBJ1-6, the V gene TRBV9; perhaps TRBD1 as D (6 bases). The sequence was obtained from a man aged 25 to 40 in good health. Material: naive CD4+ T cells from blood. CDR3 loop: CASSGTGSNSPLHF. Here the CDR3 DNA reads TGTGCCAGCAGCGGTACAGGGAGCAATTCACCCCTCCACTTT.